This T cell receptor (beta chain) was documented in a study of shared clonotypes between healthy human individuals. Regarding the study as a whole: The naive CD4 repertoires of a handful of donors were compared, and about 5% of clonotypes were shared.

A word on this clone: The antigen is unknown.

TCRdb keeps only in-frame clones here, not all; method: immunoSEQ multiplex PCR. This sample yields about 2.3 million clones, of which approximately 95% are seen a single time; 0.39% belongs to the top ten. CDR3 length: 14 amino acids. Germline trimming cut 5 bases from V and 5 bases from J; bases unmatched to any gene: 9. Germline loops: CDR1 MDHEN, CDR2 SYDVKM. The TCR originated in a young man in good health. Some clones in this sample may be carry-over from other donors' samples. The rearrangement joins TRBV28 to TRBJ2-7; 7 bases fit TRBD2. Source material: naive CD4+ T cells from PBMCs. The sample's subset: CD45RA+ positively selected. The CDR3 is CASSPKLAIDEQYF. DNA for the CDR3: TGTGCCAGCAGTCCGAAACTAGCGATCGACGAGCAGTACTTC.